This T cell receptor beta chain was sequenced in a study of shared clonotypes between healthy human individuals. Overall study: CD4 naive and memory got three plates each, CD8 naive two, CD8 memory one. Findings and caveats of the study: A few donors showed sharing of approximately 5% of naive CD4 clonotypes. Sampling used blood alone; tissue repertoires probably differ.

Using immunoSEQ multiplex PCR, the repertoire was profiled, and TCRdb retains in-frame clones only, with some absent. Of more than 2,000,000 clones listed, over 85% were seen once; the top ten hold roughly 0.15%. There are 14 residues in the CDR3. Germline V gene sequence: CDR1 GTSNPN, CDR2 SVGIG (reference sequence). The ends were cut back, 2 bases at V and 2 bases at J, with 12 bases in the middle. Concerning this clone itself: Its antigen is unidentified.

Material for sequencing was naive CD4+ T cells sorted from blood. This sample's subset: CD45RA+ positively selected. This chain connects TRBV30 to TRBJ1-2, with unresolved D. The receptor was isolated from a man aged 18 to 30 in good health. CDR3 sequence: CAWSKQLLNYGYTF. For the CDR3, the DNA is TGTGCCTGGAGTAAACAGCTCCTAAACTATGGCTACACCTTC.